The clone carrying this T cell receptor (beta chain) came up once. This sample was taken from a study of blood T cell repertoires in COVID-19. Looking at the study overall: Material from acute and convalescent COVID-19 was sourced from the United States, Italy and Spain. PBMCs, B-cell-depleted T cells, or T cells were the source of the cDNA or gDNA that made up the material.

Per the original methods: Estimated nucleated cell counts came from reference gene primer amplification. Repertoires were generated with immunoSEQ multiplex PCR, while TCRdb's copy carries only in-frame clones and drops some. D and trimming were read from the DNA, whereas the V and J calls and clone size are those reported in that table. The sample records a few hundred thousand clones, 85% to 90% being singletons. V lost 1 base and J lost 6; bases outside the gene matches: 6. CDR3 length: 16 residues. Germline V gives CDR1 SGHNT, CDR2 YENEEA. The sequencing input was peripheral blood. The rearrangement joins TRBV11-3 to TRBJ2-3; 11 bases line up with TRBD2. The TCR originated in a woman in her sixties with COVID-19, enrolled during active disease. The CDR3 DNA is TGTGCCAGCAGCTTAGGGGCTAGCGGGGGGAGTGATACGCAGTATTTT. Translation gives CASSLGASGGSDTQYF.